This T cell receptor (beta chain) appears in the sequencing data of a study of blood T cell repertoires in COVID-19. Germline values: CDR1 SNHLY, CDR2 FYNNEI. The CDR3 sequence is 13 residues long. After removal of 11 bases from V and 2 bases from J, the junction contained 6 bases not matched to a gene. Profiled with immunoSEQ multiplex PCR; TCRdb holds only in-frame clones, not every one. The data contain about 64,000 clones, 70% to 80% of them singletons. Sequencing was done on a sample of peripheral blood. The chain is built from TRBV2 and TRBJ1-1; 9 bases line up with TRBD1. This sequence originates from a man older than 75 with acute or convalescent COVID-19. In nucleotides, the CDR3 is TGTGCCTGCAACAGGGGGCTTAACACTGAAGCTTTCTTT. This codes for CACNRGLNTEAFF.